These 7 T cell receptor beta chains share one sample of origin, sequenced in a study of OX40 agonist ivuxolimab in advanced cancers. Clones were sequenced by immunoSEQ multiplex PCR, and TCRdb holds only the in-frame ones, with some missing. In the table there are 25,000 to 35,000 clones, 82% of which are singletons. The sample here was CD4+ or CD8+ T cells sorted from blood, taken in a trial of the OX40 agonist ivuxolimab. The receptors were gathered from an adult with an advanced solid tumor such as melanoma, head and neck, liver or kidney cancer.

The V and J genes are TRBV19 and TRBJ2-4, with D tentatively TRBD2 (6 bases). V lost 3 bases and J 1 base, leaving 22 bases between the germline ends. The CDR3 covers 19 residues. Germline CDR1 and CDR2: LNHDA and SQIVND (reference sequence). As DNA, the CDR3 is TGTGCCAGTAGTATGGTGGGCGGGATGGGACGAGTGGCCAAAAACATTCAGTACTTC. It translates to CASSMVGGMGRVAKNIQYF.

The chain recombines TRBV6-5 with TRBJ2-2; no definite D call. Germline-derived CDR1 and CDR2 are MNHEY and SVGAGI. CDR3 length equals 12 residues. The V end lost 0 bases, the J end lost 8 bases, and 4 bases lay between the germline ends. CDR3 protein: CASSYSTGELFF. CDR3 nucleotide sequence: TGTGCCAGCAGTTACTCGACTGGGGAGCTGTTTTTT.

The chain recombines TRBV28 with TRBJ2-5; tentative D call: TRBD2 (5 bases). The CDR3 has 13 residues. The germline V gene encodes CDR1 MDHEN and CDR2 SYDVKM. With 10 bases removed from V and 5 bases from J, the gap between germline ends came to 17 bases. Here the CDR3 reads CATLDSRTETQYF. In DNA form, the CDR3 reads TGTGCCACCTTGGACTCTCGAACGGAGACCCAGTACTTC.

The V and J genes are TRBV30 and TRBJ2-7; 10 bases match TRBD2. The CDR3 length is 15 residues. Germline CDR1 reads GTSNPN; CDR2 reads SVGIG (reference sequence). Unmatched junction bases numbered 9, after V lost 4 bases and J lost 3 bases. The CDR3 coding sequence is TGTGCCTGGAATAGCGGGAGGAAGGCTAGCTACGAGCAGTACTTC. Protein: CAWNSGRKASYEQYF.

This chain connects TRBV4-1 to TRBJ2-7; D might be TRBD1 (5 bases). CDR1 is MGHRA and CDR2 is YSYEKL in the germline V gene. V lost 4 bases and J lost 7, with 8 bases in between. The CDR3 runs 11 residues. The CDR3 protein is CASSRYREQYF. For the CDR3, the DNA is TGCGCCAGCAGCCGCTACAGGGAGCAGTACTTC.

The chain is built from TRBV6-6 and TRBJ2-7; D is possibly TRBD2 (6 bases). The CDR3 length is 14 residues. CDR1 is MNHNY and CDR2 is SVGAGI in the germline V gene (reference sequence). V shed 2 bases and J shed 6 bases, with 14 bases lying between them. This CDR3 is CASSYGSGVAEQYF. The CDR3 nucleotides read TGTGCCAGCAGTTACGGGTCGGGAGTGGCCGAGCAGTACTTC.

The DNA of the CDR3 is TGTGCCAGCATGGGACTAGCGGCTGCCGGGGAGCTGTTTTTT. Its translation is CASMGLAAAGELFF. This sequence joins TRBV2 and TRBJ2-2; TRBD2 aligns across 11 bases. This CDR3 is 14 amino acids long. Germline lookup yields CDR1 SNHLY and CDR2 FYNNEI. With V trimmed by 7 bases and J by 6 bases, 4 bases remained unmatched.